This note documents a single TCR beta chain sequence. The sample originates from a study of T cell responses to AZD1222 COVID-19 vaccine. CDR3 length: 15 residues. Trimming left V 5 bases short and J 2 bases short, with 13 bases between. Germline V gives CDR1 SEHNR, CDR2 FQNEAQ (reference sequence). Libraries were prepared by immunoSEQ multiplex PCR; TCRdb keeps only in-frame clonotypes and omits some of them. The profile shows some 97,000 clones, about 87% of them singletons. The source of this sequence is an adult in good health. The rearrangement uses TRBV7-9 and TRBJ1-3; D might be TRBD1 (5 bases). This sample comprised peripheral blood, obtained on day 0 of AZD1222 vaccination. The CDR3 protein is CASSQASQAGNTIYF. The CDR3 bases are TGTGCCAGCAGCCAGGCGTCACAGGCTGGAAACACCATATATTTT.